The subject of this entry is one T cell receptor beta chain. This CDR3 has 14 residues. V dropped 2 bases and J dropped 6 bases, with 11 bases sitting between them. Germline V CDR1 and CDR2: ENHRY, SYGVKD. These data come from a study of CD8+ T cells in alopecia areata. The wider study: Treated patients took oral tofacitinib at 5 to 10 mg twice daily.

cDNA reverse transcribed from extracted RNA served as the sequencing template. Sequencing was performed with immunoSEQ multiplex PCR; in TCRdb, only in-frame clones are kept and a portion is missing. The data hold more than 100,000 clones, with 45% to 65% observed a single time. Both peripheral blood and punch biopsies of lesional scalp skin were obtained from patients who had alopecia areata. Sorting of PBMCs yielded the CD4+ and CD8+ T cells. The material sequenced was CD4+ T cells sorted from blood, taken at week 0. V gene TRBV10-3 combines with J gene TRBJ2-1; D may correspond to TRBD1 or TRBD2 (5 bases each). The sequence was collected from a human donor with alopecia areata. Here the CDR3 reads CAISEGTRVNEQFF. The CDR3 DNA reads TGTGCCATCAGTGAGGGGACCAGAGTCAATGAGCAGTTCTTC.